Listed below are T cell receptor beta chains from one sample, sequenced in a study of blood T cell repertoires in COVID-19. Here immunoSEQ multiplex PCR was the method, and the copy in TCRdb shows in-frame clones only, minus some. The repertoire includes 100,000 to 150,000 clones, approximately 81% of them detected once, and more than 35% sits in the top ten. What was sequenced was peripheral blood. These receptors originate from a middle-aged man with active or convalescent COVID-19. The CDR3 runs from the conserved cysteine through the conserved F or W. D genes are given only for firm matches. The size of a clone is reported for some rows only, either as once, few or many, or as a class for expanded clones.

len,j_gene,d_gene,v_gene,abundance,CDR3nt,CDR3aa
12,TRBJ2-7,-,TRBV6-6,-,TGTGCCAGCACCACCCGGGCGGGGGAGCAGTACTTC,CASTTRAGEQYF
15,TRBJ2-3,TRBD2,TRBV25-1,-,TGTGCCAGCGCCCAGGTTAGCGGGAGCACAGATACGCAGTATTTT,CASAQVSGSTDTQYF
13,TRBJ1-2,-,TRBV15,-,TGTGCCACCAGCAGAGATCCAGGGGTAGGCTACACCTTC,CATSRDPGVGYTF
17,TRBJ2-7,-,TRBV19,-,TGTGCCAGTAGTCCGATGAGGCTCCGAGGCGGCTCCTACGAGCAGTACTTC,CASSPMRLRGGSYEQYF
13,TRBJ2-7,-,TRBV19,-,TGTGCCAGTAGCCATCCGAGGGCGGACGAGCAGTACTTC,CASSHPRADEQYF
15,TRBJ1-2,-,TRBV18,-,TGTGCCAGCTCACCAAGGGACAAAGATAACTATGGCTACACCTTC,CASSPRDKDNYGYTF
15,TRBJ1-2,-,TRBV29-1,-,TGCAGCGTTGTGGGAGGGAAACAAGCTAACTATGGCTACACCTTC,CSVVGGKQANYGYTF
13,TRBJ1-1,-,TRBV19,-,TGTGCCAGTAGTATCCTCCTGGGAGTTGAAGCTTTCTTT,CASSILLGVEAFF
13,TRBJ1-6,-,TRBV19,-,TGTGCCAGTAAATTGGGCAATAATTCACCCCTCCACTTT,CASKLGNNSPLHF
15,TRBJ2-1,TRBD1,TRBV10-3,-,TGTGCCATCAGTGAGCCTGACAGGGGGTATAGTGAGCAGTTCTTC,CAISEPDRGYSEQFF
18,TRBJ2-3,-,TRBV10-1,-,TGCGCCAGCAGTGAGTCGAAAGGGGTGGCAGCGATCACAGATACGCAGTATTTT,CASSESKGVAAITDTQYF
14,TRBJ2-1,TRBD1,TRBV2,-,TGTGCCAGCAGGTGGGGACAGGGGGCCGGGGAGCAGTTCTTC,CASRWGQGAGEQFF
14,TRBJ2-5,-,TRBV5-1,-,TGCGCCAGCAGCTTGGGTAGTACCCAAGAGACCCAGTACTTC,CASSLGSTQETQYF
17,TRBJ1-1,-,TRBV4-1,-,TGCGCCAGCAGCCAAGGGGAGGGGATTACGCAGGGCACTGAAGCTTTCTTT,CASSQGEGITQGTEAFF
15,TRBJ2-3,TRBD1,TRBV9,once,TGTGCCAGCAGCGTAGTCGGGACAGGGTCAGATACGCAGTATTTT,CASSVVGTGSDTQYF
15,TRBJ2-7,-,TRBV7-9,once,TGTGCCAGCAGCTTAGCGACGGGGGGCCCCCACGAGCAGTACTTC,CASSLATGGPHEQYF
15,TRBJ2-6,-,TRBV7-2,-,TGTGCCAGCAGCTTATTCGGCTCTGGGGCCAACGTCCTGACTTTC,CASSLFGSGANVLTF
11,TRBJ1-3,-,TRBV29-1,-,TGCAGCGTGACAGCTGGAAACACCATATATTTT,CSVTAGNTIYF
19,TRBJ2-5,TRBD1,TRBV28,-,TGTGCCTCTAGGGGGAGACGGGACAGGCCTATATTGAGCCAAGAGACCCAGTACTTC,CASRGRRDRPILSQETQYF
14,TRBJ2-1,-,TRBV15,-,TGTGCCACCAAACCCCCGGGAACATTAAATGAGCAGTTCTTC,CATKPPGTLNEQFF
14,TRBJ1-1,-,TRBV2,once,TGTGCCAGCAGTCTCCGGGGGACCGGCACTGAAGCTTTCTTT,CASSLRGTGTEAFF
15,TRBJ1-5,-,TRBV4-3,-,TGCGCCAGCAGCCAAGAATTTCGGAGCAATCAGCCCCAGCATTTT,CASSQEFRSNQPQHF
14,TRBJ1-1,-,TRBV7-9,-,TGTGCCAGCAGCTTACTAGGGGATGTGACTGAAGCTTTCTTT,CASSLLGDVTEAFF
14,TRBJ2-5,-,TRBV7-3,-,TGTGCCAGCAGCTCAGGGCCTCTGGGAGAGACCCAGTACTTC,CASSSGPLGETQYF
12,TRBJ1-5,-,TRBV7-9,-,TGTGCCAGCAGCTCCAGCGGGCAGCCCCAGCATTTT,CASSSSGQPQHF
15,TRBJ2-2,-,TRBV28,-,TGTGCCAGCAGTTTGAGACAGGCCAACACCGGGGAGCTGTTTTTT,CASSLRQANTGELFF
15,TRBJ1-5,-,TRBV9,-,TGTGCCAGCAGCGTGGGGGCGAATGGCAATCAGCCCCAGCATTTT,CASSVGANGNQPQHF
14,TRBJ2-1,-,TRBV4-3,-,TGCGCCAGCAGCAGGGGGGGGACATACAATGAGCAGTTCTTC,CASSRGGTYNEQFF
16,TRBJ2-1,TRBD2,TRBV2,-,TGTGCCAGCAGCCTCCCTAGCGGGGGCCCCCTGGGGGAGCAGTTCTTC,CASSLPSGGPLGEQFF
14,TRBJ1-1,TRBD1,TRBV19,once,TGTGCCAGTAGACCAGGACAGGCCGGAACTGAAGCTTTCTTT,CASRPGQAGTEAFF
18,TRBJ1-2,TRBD1,TRBV15,-,TGTGCCACCAGCTGGAGGGCATCTAGACGGACCAGGGGGTATGGCTACACCTTC,CATSWRASRRTRGYGYTF
14,TRBJ1-3,-,TRBV28,-,TGTGCCAGCAGTTTCCGGGGTCGAGAAAACACCATATATTTT,CASSFRGRENTIYF
15,TRBJ2-2,-,TRBV30,-,TGTGCCTGGAGTGTACCGGGGAGGAACACCGGGGAGCTGTTTTTT,CAWSVPGRNTGELFF
18,TRBJ2-3,TRBD2,TRBV5-1,-,TGCGCCAGCAGCCCGCTAGCGGGGGGGATCTCTAGCACAGATACGCAGTATTTT,CASSPLAGGISSTDTQYF
14,TRBJ2-1,TRBD2,TRBV29-1,-,TGCAGCGCTCGGGGTGTAGCGGGGGGGCCTGAGCAGTTCTTC,CSARGVAGGPEQFF
14,TRBJ2-3,TRBD2,TRBV30,-,TGTGCCTGGAGTTTAGCGGGGAACACAGATACGCAGTATTTT,CAWSLAGNTDTQYF
11,TRBJ2-2,-,TRBV7-9,many,TGTGCCAGCAGCTCAACCGGGGAGCTGTTTTTT,CASSSTGELFF
15,TRBJ2-3,TRBD2,TRBV11-2,-,TGTGCCAGCAGCTTAAGGCGGGGGACCACAGATACGCAGTATTTT,CASSLRRGTTDTQYF
12,TRBJ2-7,-,TRBV29-1,-,TGCAGCGTGATGACAGGGAGGAACGAGCAGTACTTC,CSVMTGRNEQYF
13,TRBJ1-4,-,TRBV12-3/TRBV12-4,-,TGTGCCAGCAGCCCTACGGGAGGAGAAAAACTGTTTTTT,CASSPTGGEKLFF
13,TRBJ2-7,-,TRBV7-2,-,TGTGCCAGCAGCACCACCGGGGTCTACGAGCAGTACTTC,CASSTTGVYEQYF